The 28 T cell receptor beta chains listed next were all sequenced from one sample in a study of blood T cell repertoires in COVID-19. Sequenced by immunoSEQ multiplex PCR; TCRdb stores in-frame clones only, minus some. The table lists some 200,000 clones, approximately 84% of them singletons. Sequences were obtained from peripheral blood. The source is a woman in her twenties or thirties who had recovered from COVID-19.

Only a few counts were recorded for this clone. V and J are TRBV9 and TRBJ2-7, with 14 bases fitting TRBD2. This CDR3 comprises 18 residues. The J segment lost 4 bases and the V segment lost 0 bases, leaving 9 bases of the junction unmatched. CDR1 is SGDLS, CDR2 YYNGEE, per germline. The CDR3 region has the DNA TGTGCCAGCAGCGTAGGTCGACTAGCGGGAGGGCCTCGGTACGAGCAGTACTTC. It codes for CASSVGRLAGGPRYEQYF.

This clone was observed a handful of times. The chain recombines TRBV10-1 with TRBJ2-7; 7 bases align to TRBD1. This CDR3 has 11 amino acids. The trim removed 8 bases at V and 6 bases at J, leaving 4 bases unmatched. The V gene's germline CDR1 is WNHNN and CDR2 SYGVQD (reference sequence). The CDR3 DNA reads as TGCGCCAGCTCGACAGGGTTCGAGCAGTACTTC. Encoded protein: CASSTGFEQYF.

The V gene is TRBV29-1, the J gene TRBJ2-2; possible D gene TRBD2, 6 bases. The CDR3 extends over 14 amino acids. The V and J ends lost 3 bases and 1 base respectively, with 9 bases between them. Germline values: CDR1 SQVTM, CDR2 ANQGSEA. The CDR3 loop is CSVDGGLNTGELFF. For the CDR3, the DNA is TGCAGCGTTGATGGGGGGTTGAACACCGGGGAGCTGTTTTTT.

This clone was recorded once. The rearrangement links TRBV4-1 to TRBJ2-3; 8 bases are shared with TRBD2. CDR1 MGHRA and CDR2 YSYEKL come from the germline V gene. The CDR3 is 17 amino acids. The V gene end was trimmed by 0 bases and the J gene end by 4 bases; junction bases not matched to a gene: 9. The CDR3 DNA sequence: TGCGCCAGCAGCCAAGATGGAGGAGCGGGAGATTCAGATACGCAGTATTTT. Residues: CASSQDGGAGDSDTQYF.

The chain has TRBV28 and TRBJ2-7, with a possible D match to TRBD1 (6 bases). Germline CDR1 is MDHEN and CDR2 is SYDVKM. Trimming took off 5 bases at V and 3 bases at J, with 20 bases between the two ends. The CDR3 sequence is 16 residues long. The CDR3 spells CASSAHGTNTRYEQYF. CDR3 nucleotides: TGTGCCAGCAGTGCCCACGGGACAAACACCCGCTACGAGCAGTACTTC.

This clone has more than one count but fewer than ten. The gene calls are TRBV7-9 and TRBJ1-6, with D possibly being TRBD1 (5 bases). Trimming stripped 5 bases from V and 11 bases from J, with 10 bases between. The CDR3 extends over 12 amino acids. The germline V gene encodes CDR1 SEHNR and CDR2 FQNEAQ (reference sequence). As DNA, the CDR3 is TGTGCCAGCAGCGCGGGACCGGCACCCCTCCACTTT. Residues: CASSAGPAPLHF.

The chain joins TRBV6-5 to TRBJ2-1; 13 bases agree with TRBD2. The CDR3 consists of 15 residues. Trimming at V came to 2 bases and at J to 9 bases, leaving 4 bases not matched to a gene. Germline assignment: CDR1 MNHEY and CDR2 SVGAGI. The DNA of the CDR3 is TGTGCCAGCAGTTACAAACTAGCGGGAGGGTTTGAGCAGTTCTTC. This codes for CASSYKLAGGFEQFF.

This chain joins TRBV10-3 and TRBJ1-1; the D gene is possibly TRBD1 (6 bases). Germline assignment: CDR1 ENHRY and CDR2 SYGVKD. Trimming left V 10 bases short and J 7 bases short, with 19 bases between. The CDR3 runs 13 residues. The CDR3, as DNA: TGTGCCAACAGGGAGGACAGAAAAAATGAAGCTTTCTTT. Protein: CANREDRKNEAFF.

V usage is TRBV7-8 and J usage is TRBJ2-1; TRBD2 matches at 7 bases. Germline CDR1 SGHVS, CDR2 FQNEAQ. V gave up 1 base and J gave up 5 bases; unmatched junction bases: 11. The CDR3 runs to 17 residues. The CDR3 coding sequence is TGTGCCAGCAGCTTAGGAGTTGGGACTATCCCCGACAATGAGCAGTTCTTC. Protein: CASSLGVGTIPDNEQFF.

The chain joins TRBV4-1 to TRBJ2-7, with D perhaps matching TRBD1 (5 bases). This CDR3 spans 14 amino acids. CDR1 is MGHRA, CDR2 YSYEKL, per germline. With 4 bases removed from V and 1 base from J, the gap between germline ends came to 11 bases. CDR3 protein: CASSPRGLSYEQYF. DNA of the CDR3: TGCGCCAGCAGCCCAAGGGGCTTATCCTACGAGCAGTACTTC.

J is TRBJ2-7 and V is TRBV11-3; 9 positions match TRBD2. After removal of 1 base from V and 7 bases from J, the junction contained 11 bases not matched to a gene. This CDR3 comprises 16 residues. Germline loops: CDR1 SGHNT, CDR2 YENEEA. CDR3 residues: CASSLAPTSGSIEQYF. Here the CDR3 DNA reads TGTGCCAGCAGCTTAGCCCCAACTAGCGGGTCCATTGAGCAGTACTTC.

The rearrangement joins TRBV29-1 to TRBJ2-1; a weak D match, TRBD1 (6 bases). The CDR3 is 14 residues long. V dropped 6 bases and J dropped 8 bases, with 20 bases sitting between them. The germline V gene has CDR1 SQVTM and CDR2 ANQGSEA. The DNA for the CDR3 is TGCAGCGTCCGACAGGTATCGCGTTTCGATGAGCAGTTCTTC. Translating it yields CSVRQVSRFDEQFF.

The chain combines TRBV4-1 with TRBJ1-2; D is perhaps TRBD1 (6 bases). V lost 1 base and J 7 bases, leaving 10 bases between the germline ends. CDR3 length: 13 residues. Per germline, CDR1 MGHRA and CDR2 YSYEKL. In nucleotides, the CDR3 is TGCGCCAGCAGCCAAGTGACAGGTGGTGGCTACACCTTC. Translating gives CASSQVTGGGYTF.

The count of this clone is one. This chain connects TRBV18 to TRBJ2-7; 7 bases are shared with TRBD2. The CDR3 contains 14 residues. Unmatched junction bases numbered 7, after V lost 3 bases and J lost 5 bases. Germline loops: CDR1 KGHSH, CDR2 LQKENI. CDR3 nucleotides: TGTGCCAGCTCACCCCCGGGCGGGAGCAACGAGCAGTACTTC. It yields the protein CASSPPGGSNEQYF.

A few counts support this clone. The rearrangement joins TRBV19 to TRBJ1-2, with D unclear. V was trimmed by 8 bases and J by 0 bases, leaving 13 bases between them. This CDR3 has 14 amino acids. Germline-derived CDR1 and CDR2 are LNHDA and SQIVND (reference sequence). CDR3 protein: CASARAASNYGYTF. CDR3 DNA: TGTGCCAGTGCTAGAGCAGCCTCTAACTATGGCTACACCTTC. Together with reference TRBV19 and TRBJ1-2, the CDR3 gives the full variable domain: DGGITQSPKYLFRKEGQNVTLSCEQNLNHDAMYWYRQDPGQGLRLIYYSQIVNDFQKGDIAEGYSVSREKKESFPLTVTSAQKNPTAFYLCASARAASNYGYTFGSGTRLTVV.

The chain uses TRBV28 and TRBJ2-1; D is perhaps TRBD2 (6 bases). V was pared by 4 bases and J by 8 bases, with 18 bases between. The CDR3 sequence is 15 residues long. Germline V CDR1 and CDR2: MDHEN, SYDVKM. CDR3 DNA: TGTGCCAGCAGTTCCCCGACTAGGCAATTCGATGAGCAGTTCTTC. Encoded protein: CASSSPTRQFDEQFF.

This rearrangement joins TRBV28 to TRBJ2-5; 7 bases are a match to TRBD1. The germline V gene has CDR1 MDHEN and CDR2 SYDVKM. This CDR3 spans 19 amino acids. V dropped 5 bases and J dropped 2; count of bases not matched to a gene: 20. As DNA, the CDR3 is TGTGCCAGCAGTCCCCTAATAACCCGACCACAGGGGCCGCAAGAGACCCAGTACTTC. Its protein product is CASSPLITRPQGPQETQYF.

The chain has TRBV3-1 (or the pseudogene TRBV3-2) and TRBJ2-5; 8 nucleotides align to TRBD1. V trimming: 1 base; J trimming: 9 bases; junction bases outside the gene matches: 13. Germline loops: CDR1 LGHDT, CDR2 YNNKEL (reference sequence). CDR3 length: 16 amino acids. The CDR3 nucleotides read TGTGCCAGCAGCCAAGGAAGGACAGGGAGAAGAGGGGCCCAGTACTTC. Its translation: CASSQGRTGRRGAQYF.

The chain carries TRBV28 and TRBJ2-3, with 9 bases identical to TRBD2. The CDR3 is 15 residues long. Germline trimming cut 6 bases from V and 0 bases from J; bases unmatched to any gene: 4. Germline V gives CDR1 MDHEN, CDR2 SYDVKM. The CDR3 reads CASSAGTSSTDTQYF. CDR3 nucleotide sequence: TGTGCCAGCAGCGCCGGGACTAGCAGCACAGATACGCAGTATTTT.

The chain joins TRBV24-1 to TRBJ2-1; 10 bases line up with TRBD2. V lost 0 bases to trimming and J lost 5 bases; unmatched junction nucleotides: 3. Germline V gene sequence: CDR1 KGHDR, CDR2 SFDVKD. The CDR3 is made up of 16 amino acids. The CDR3 nucleotides read TGTGCCACCAGTGATTTGACTAGCGGGACCGACAATGAGCAGTTCTTC. Translated, it gives CATSDLTSGTDNEQFF.

This clone was seen a handful of times. The chain's CDR3 is CASTEQGSEQYF. The CDR3 coding sequence is TGTGCCAGCACGGAACAGGGATCCGAGCAGTACTTC. This sequence joins TRBV2 and TRBJ2-7; a possible D gene is TRBD1 (6 bases). Trimming removed 7 bases at V and 6 bases at J, with 13 bases between. The CDR3 runs to 12 residues. CDR1 and CDR2 from the germline V gene are SNHLY and FYNNEI.

This CDR3 is CASSVTGTPGQPQHF. As DNA, the CDR3 is TGTGCCAGCAGCGTAACCGGGACACCGGGACAGCCCCAGCATTTT. The V gene is TRBV9, the J gene TRBJ1-5; D might be TRBD1 (6 bases). Germline V gene lookup returns CDR1 SGDLS and CDR2 YYNGEE. Trimming took off 1 base at V and 7 bases at J, with 15 bases between the two ends. The CDR3 runs 15 residues.

The chain uses TRBV28 and TRBJ1-5, with D unclear. CDR1 is MDHEN and CDR2 is SYDVKM in the germline V gene. Trimming took 1 base from V and 0 from J, leaving 10 bases between them. There are 16 residues in the CDR3. CDR3 amino acids: CASSLFGGYSNQPQHF. The CDR3 region has the DNA TGTGCCAGCAGTTTATTTGGCGGTTATAGCAATCAGCCCCAGCATTTT. Based on the CDR3 plus reference TRBV28 and TRBJ1-5, the full variable domain is DVKVTQSSRYLVKRTGEKVFLECVQDMDHENMFWYRQDPGLGLRLIYFSYDVKMKEKGDIPEGYSVSREKKERFSLILESASTNQTSMYLCASSLFGGYSNQPQHFGDGTRLSIL.

For the CDR3, the DNA is TGCGCCAGCAGCCAAGCCGGGACAGGGAACACCGGGGAGCTGTTTTTT. This encodes CASSQAGTGNTGELFF. The V gene is TRBV4-1, the J gene TRBJ2-2, with TRBD1 matching 8 bases. V dropped 1 base and J dropped 1; count of bases not matched to a gene: 2. The length of the CDR3 is 16 residues. Germline-derived CDR1 and CDR2 are MGHRA and YSYEKL.

CDR3 sequence reads: CASSLWGPSGRADTQYF. As DNA, the CDR3 is TGCGCCAGCAGCTTGTGGGGACCTAGCGGGAGGGCAGATACGCAGTATTTT. The chain joins TRBV5-1 to TRBJ2-3; 12 nucleotides align to TRBD2. The germline V gene encodes CDR1 SGHRS and CDR2 YFSETQ. The CDR3 covers 17 residues. Trimming cost V 1 base and J 4 bases; bases outside gene matches: 7.

This clone appeared a single time. This chain joins TRBV13 and TRBJ2-2; a weak D match, TRBD2 (6 bases). The germline V and J ends were trimmed by 6 bases and 5 bases, with 10 bases remaining between them. This CDR3 is built from 13 residues. Germline V gene sequence: CDR1 PRHDT, CDR2 FYEKMQ (reference sequence). In DNA form, the CDR3 reads TGTGCCAGCAGGATGGAGGGAACCGGGGAGCTGTTTTTT. As protein: CASRMEGTGELFF.

This chain connects TRBV24-1 to TRBJ2-3, with 7 bases that match TRBD1. The length of the CDR3 is 17 residues. Germline V gene lookup returns CDR1 KGHDR and CDR2 SFDVKD. The V and J ends lost 3 bases and 1 base, in that order; junction bases with no gene match: 9. CDR3 coding DNA: TGTGCCACCAGTGATCCGTTCGGGCAGGGGGGCACAGATACGCAGTATTTT. Its protein is CATSDPFGQGGTDTQYF.

The chain uses TRBV30 and TRBJ2-5, with 11 positions matching TRBD1. The J segment lost 2 bases and the V segment lost 4 bases, leaving 9 bases of the junction unmatched. CDR3 size: 16 residues. Germline CDR1 is GTSNPN and CDR2 is SVGIG (reference sequence). The CDR3 sequence is CAWTPSWDRGQETQYF. The CDR3 DNA is TGTGCCTGGACCCCATCCTGGGACAGGGGGCAAGAGACCCAGTACTTC.